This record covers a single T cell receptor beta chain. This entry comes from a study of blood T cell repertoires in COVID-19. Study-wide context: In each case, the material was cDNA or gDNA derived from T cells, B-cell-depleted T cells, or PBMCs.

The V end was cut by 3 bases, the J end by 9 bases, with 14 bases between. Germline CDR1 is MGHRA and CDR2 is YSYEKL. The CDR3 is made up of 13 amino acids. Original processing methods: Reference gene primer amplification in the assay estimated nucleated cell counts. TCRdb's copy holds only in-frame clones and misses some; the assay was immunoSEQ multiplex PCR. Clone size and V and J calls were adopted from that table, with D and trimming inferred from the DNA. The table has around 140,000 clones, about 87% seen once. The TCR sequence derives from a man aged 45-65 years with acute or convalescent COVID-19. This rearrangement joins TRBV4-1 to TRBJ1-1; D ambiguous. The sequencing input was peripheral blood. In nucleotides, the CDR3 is TGCGCCAGCAGCCATTTAGAGGGAGGGCAAGCTTTCTTT. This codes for CASSHLEGGQAFF.